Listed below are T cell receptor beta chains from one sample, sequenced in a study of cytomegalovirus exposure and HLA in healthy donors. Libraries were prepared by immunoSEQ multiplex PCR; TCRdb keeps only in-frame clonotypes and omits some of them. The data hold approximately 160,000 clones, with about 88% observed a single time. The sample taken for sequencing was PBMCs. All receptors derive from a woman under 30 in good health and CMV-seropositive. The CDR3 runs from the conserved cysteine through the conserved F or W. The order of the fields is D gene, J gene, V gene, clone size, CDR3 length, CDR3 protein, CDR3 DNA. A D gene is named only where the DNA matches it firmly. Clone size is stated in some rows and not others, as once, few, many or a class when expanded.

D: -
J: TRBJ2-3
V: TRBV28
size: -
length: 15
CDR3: CASSSLVTSTDTQYF
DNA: TGTGCCAGCAGTTCACTAGTGACTAGCACAGATACGCAGTATTTT

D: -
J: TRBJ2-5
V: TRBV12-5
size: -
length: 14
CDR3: CASGLGRGQETQYF
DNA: TGTGCTAGTGGTTTGGGCCGGGGTCAAGAGACCCAGTACTTC

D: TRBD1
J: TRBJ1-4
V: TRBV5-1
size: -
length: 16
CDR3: CASSLGLGQEVEKLFF
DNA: TGCGCCAGCAGCCTGGGGTTGGGACAGGAGGTTGAAAAACTGTTTTTT

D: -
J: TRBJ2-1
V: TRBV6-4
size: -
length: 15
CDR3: CASRARESSYNEQFF
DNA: TGTGCCAGCCGGGCGAGGGAGTCCTCCTACAATGAGCAGTTCTTC

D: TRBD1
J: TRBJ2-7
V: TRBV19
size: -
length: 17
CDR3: CASSIRGTARRSYEQYF
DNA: TGTGCCAGTAGTATCAGGGGGACAGCGAGAAGGTCCTACGAGCAGTACTTC

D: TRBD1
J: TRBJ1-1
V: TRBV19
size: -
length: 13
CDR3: CASSSNRGTEAFF
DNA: TGTGCCAGTAGTTCAAACAGGGGCACTGAAGCTTTCTTT

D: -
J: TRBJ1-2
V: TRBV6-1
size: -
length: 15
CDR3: CASSEEGRYNYGYTF
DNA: TGTGCCAGCAGTGAAGAAGGCAGGTACAACTATGGCTACACCTTC

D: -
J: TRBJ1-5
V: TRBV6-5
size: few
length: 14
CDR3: CASSEGYSNQPQHF
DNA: TGTGCCAGCAGTGAGGGATATAGCAATCAGCCCCAGCATTTT

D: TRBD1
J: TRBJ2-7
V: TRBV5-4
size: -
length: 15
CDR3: CASSPRTGTDYEQYF
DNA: TGTGCCAGCAGCCCTCGGACAGGGACAGACTACGAGCAGTACTTC

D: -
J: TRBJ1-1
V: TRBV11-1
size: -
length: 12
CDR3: CASSLGDREAFF
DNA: TGTGCCAGCAGCTTAGGTGACAGGGAAGCTTTCTTT

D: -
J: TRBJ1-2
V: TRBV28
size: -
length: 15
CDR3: CASSFSGSSPWGYTF
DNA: TGTGCCAGCAGTTTTTCGGGATCCTCGCCTTGGGGCTACACCTTC

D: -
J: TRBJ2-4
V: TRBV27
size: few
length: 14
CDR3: CASRQQGAKNIQYF
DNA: TGTGCCAGCAGACAACAGGGTGCCAAAAACATTCAGTACTTC

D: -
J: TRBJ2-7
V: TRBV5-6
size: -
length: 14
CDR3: CASSLGGRSYEQYF
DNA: TGTGCCAGCAGCTTGGGGGGCAGATCCTACGAGCAGTACTTC

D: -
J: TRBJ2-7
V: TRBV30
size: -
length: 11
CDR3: CAWSAALEQYF
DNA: TGTGCCTGGAGTGCCGCACTCGAGCAGTACTTC

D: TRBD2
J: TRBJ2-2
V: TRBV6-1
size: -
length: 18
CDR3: CASSERIAGAANTGELFF
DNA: TGTGCCAGCAGTGAAAGGATAGCGGGGGCCGCGAACACCGGGGAGCTGTTTTTT

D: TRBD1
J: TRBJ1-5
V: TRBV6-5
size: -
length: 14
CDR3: CASSPTGDNQPQHF
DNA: TGTGCCAGCAGCCCCACAGGGGACAATCAGCCCCAGCATTTT

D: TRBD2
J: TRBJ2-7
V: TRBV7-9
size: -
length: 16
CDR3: CASSLGTSGSWGRQYF
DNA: TGTGCCAGCAGCTTAGGGACTAGCGGGAGTTGGGGACGGCAGTACTTC

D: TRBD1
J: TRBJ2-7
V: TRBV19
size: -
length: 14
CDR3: CASSRPGQVYEQYF
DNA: TGTGCCAGTAGTCGGCCGGGACAGGTTTACGAGCAGTACTTC

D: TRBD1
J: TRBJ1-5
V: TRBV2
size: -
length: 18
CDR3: CASTRSGTGFGSNQPQHF
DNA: TGTGCCAGCACCCGAAGCGGGACAGGGTTCGGGAGCAATCAGCCCCAGCATTTT

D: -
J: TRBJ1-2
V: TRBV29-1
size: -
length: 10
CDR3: CSVSKYGYTF
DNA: TGCAGCGTTTCTAAATATGGCTACACCTTC

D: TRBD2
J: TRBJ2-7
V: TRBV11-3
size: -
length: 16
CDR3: CASSPLAGGPSIEQYF
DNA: TGTGCCAGCAGCCCACTAGCGGGAGGGCCGTCGATCGAGCAGTACTTC

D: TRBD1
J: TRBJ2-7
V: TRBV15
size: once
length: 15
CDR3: CATSRGVTGGNEQYF
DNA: TGTGCCACCAGCAGAGGGGTGACAGGGGGCAACGAGCAGTACTTC

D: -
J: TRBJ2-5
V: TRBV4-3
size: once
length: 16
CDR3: CASSQDVGSRGETQYF
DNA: TGCGCCAGCAGCCAAGACGTCGGCTCCCGGGGAGAGACCCAGTACTTC

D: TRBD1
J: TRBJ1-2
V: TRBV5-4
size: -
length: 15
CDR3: CASSGGQFSNYGYTF
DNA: TGTGCCAGCAGTGGGGGACAGTTCTCTAACTATGGCTACACCTTC